A selection of T cell receptor beta chains follows, all from one sample in a study of blood T cell repertoires in COVID-19. Profiling relied on immunoSEQ multiplex PCR, and the TCRdb table lists in-frame clones only, not all of them. The sample shows 200,000 to 250,000 clones, approximately 90% of them seen only once. The sequencing input was PBMCs or T cells enriched from blood (not recorded which). These receptors came from a woman under 30 in a cohort exposed to, infected with or recovered from COVID-19 (not recorded which). Each CDR3 is given with its conserved first and last residue. A D gene is named only where the DNA matches it firmly. Only some rows state a clone size, as once, few, many or a class for expanded clones.

V,size,D,J,CDR3,DNA
TRBV7-9,.,.,TRBJ1-2,CASSLRDPGYGYTF,TGTGCCAGCAGCTTGAGAGACCCAGGCTATGGCTACACCTTC
TRBV24-1,.,TRBD1,TRBJ1-4,CATSDPAPGQREKLFF,TGTGCCACCAGTGATCCGGCTCCGGGACAGCGTGAAAAACTGTTTTTT
TRBV6-5,.,.,TRBJ1-2,CASSTTYGYTF,TGTGCCAGCAGTACGACATACGGCTACACCTTC
TRBV12-3/TRBV12-4,.,.,TRBJ1-1,CASTFLGRTEAFF,TGTGCCAGCACCTTCTTGGGGCGGACTGAAGCTTTCTTT
TRBV7-9,.,.,TRBJ2-2,CASSLAQRTGELFF,TGTGCCAGCAGCTTAGCGCAGAGGACCGGGGAGCTGTTTTTT
TRBV5-4,.,TRBD2,TRBJ2-2,CASSFSRLAGGRGGELFF,TGTGCCAGCAGCTTTAGCCGACTAGCGGGGGGCCGGGGCGGGGAGCTGTTTTTT
TRBV24-1,.,TRBD1,TRBJ2-2,CATSDLRLGQGATGELFF,TGTGCCACCAGTGATTTGAGGCTAGGACAGGGGGCGACCGGGGAGCTGTTTTTT
TRBV3-1/TRBV3-2,.,.,TRBJ1-1,CASSQQGNTEAFF,TGTGCCAGCAGCCAACAGGGCAACACTGAAGCTTTCTTT
TRBV27,.,TRBD1,TRBJ1-6,CASSTDRGGNSPLHF,TGTGCCAGCAGTACGGACAGGGGAGGGAATTCACCCCTCCACTTT
TRBV10-3,.,.,TRBJ1-4,CAVATNEKLFF,TGTGCCGTCGCAACTAATGAAAAACTGTTTTTT
TRBV7-3,.,TRBD1,TRBJ2-7,CASSFQGDHEQYF,TGTGCCAGCAGCTTCCAGGGGGACCACGAGCAGTACTTC
TRBV6-5,.,.,TRBJ1-4,CASSYGADEKLFF,TGTGCCAGCAGTTACGGAGCGGATGAAAAACTGTTTTTT
TRBV4-2,.,.,TRBJ2-3,CASSQVGKGLTDTQYF,TGTGCCAGCAGCCAAGTAGGTAAGGGGCTGACAGATACGCAGTATTTT
TRBV10-3,.,TRBD2,TRBJ2-1,CAITAELADYNEQFF,TGTGCCATCACCGCGGAGCTAGCGGATTACAATGAGCAGTTCTTC
TRBV28,.,.,TRBJ1-5,CASSSGGRNQPQHF,TGTGCCAGCAGTTCGGGAGGCCGGAATCAGCCCCAGCATTTT
TRBV9,.,TRBD2,TRBJ2-7,CASSVVPSGIDEQYF,TGTGCCAGCAGCGTAGTGCCTAGCGGGATTGACGAGCAGTACTTC
TRBV2,.,.,TRBJ2-3,CATEDLTDTQYF,TGTGCCACGGAGGACCTCACAGATACGCAGTATTTT
TRBV11-2,.,.,TRBJ1-1,CASSFSLLSGEAFF,TGTGCCAGCAGCTTCTCCTTACTTTCAGGAGAAGCTTTCTTT
TRBV24-1,.,.,TRBJ2-7,CATSDGGSYEQYF,TGTGCCACCAGTGACGGGGGCTCCTACGAGCAGTACTTC
TRBV27,.,.,TRBJ2-2,CASSLVRETGELFF,TGTGCCAGCAGTTTGGTGCGCGAAACCGGGGAGCTGTTTTTT
TRBV2,.,TRBD1,TRBJ1-4,CASSLGQGFPTNEKLFF,TGTGCCAGCAGTTTGGGACAGGGATTCCCAACTAATGAAAAACTGTTTTTT
TRBV19,.,.,TRBJ1-5,CASSTDPRGYSNQPQHF,TGTGCCAGTAGTACGGACCCTAGGGGATATAGCAATCAGCCCCAGCATTTT
TRBV6-5,once,.,TRBJ2-7,CASMSRDGYEQYF,TGTGCCAGCATGTCACGGGATGGGTACGAGCAGTACTTC
TRBV28,.,.,TRBJ1-5,CASSTQGQQPQHF,TGTGCCAGCAGTACACAGGGCCAGCAGCCCCAGCATTTT
TRBV19,.,.,TRBJ2-7,CASSIGGWSSYEQYF,TGTGCCAGTAGTATAGGAGGGTGGAGCTCCTACGAGCAGTACTTC
TRBV7-9,.,.,TRBJ2-7,CASSLLTGDEQYF,TGTGCCAGCAGCCTATTAACGGGAGACGAGCAGTACTTC
TRBV5-1,.,.,TRBJ2-3,CASSFGTSTRTDTQYF,TGCGCCAGCAGCTTCGGGACATCGACTCGCACAGATACGCAGTATTTT
TRBV7-8,.,TRBD1,TRBJ1-2,CASSLDTSSGGQGPYGYTF,TGTGCCAGCAGCTTAGATACGTCATCTGGGGGACAGGGCCCCTATGGCTACACCTTC
TRBV9,once,.,TRBJ2-5,CASSVSPRETQYF,TGTGCCAGCAGCGTTAGCCCCCGGGAGACCCAGTACTTC
TRBV7-2,.,.,TRBJ1-5,CAIGYPGGGNQPQHF,TGTGCCATCGGGTACCCCGGAGGCGGCAATCAGCCCCAGCATTTT
TRBV6-5,.,.,TRBJ2-7,CASTAGDLRREQYF,TGTGCCAGCACCGCAGGGGACCTCCGTCGGGAGCAGTACTTC
TRBV7-8,.,TRBD1,TRBJ2-7,CASSIQRDRGNEQYF,TGTGCCAGCAGCATCCAAAGGGACAGGGGCAACGAGCAGTACTTC
TRBV6-5,once,TRBD1,TRBJ1-1,CASTDRVGNTEAFF,TGTGCCAGCACCGACAGGGTTGGGAACACTGAAGCTTTCTTT
TRBV7-3,few,.,TRBJ2-6,CASSPGAGANVLTF,TGTGCCAGCAGCCCAGGGGCTGGGGCCAACGTCCTGACTTTC
TRBV5-5,.,.,TRBJ1-1,CASSLSSSGTEAFF,TGTGCCAGCAGCTTAAGTTCCAGCGGCACTGAAGCTTTCTTT
TRBV5-4,.,TRBD1,TRBJ1-1,CASSFPGTVGTEAFF,TGTGCCAGCAGCTTTCCCGGGACAGTCGGCACTGAAGCTTTCTTT
TRBV4-2,.,.,TRBJ2-2,CASSQDGTGKNTGELFF,TGTGCCAGCAGCCAAGATGGAACAGGGAAGAACACCGGGGAGCTGTTTTTT
TRBV4-1,once,.,TRBJ2-2,CASSPFGGYTGELFF,TGCGCCAGCAGCCCGTTTGGGGGGTACACCGGGGAGCTGTTTTTT
TRBV6-5,.,TRBD2,TRBJ2-5,CASAGGLQETQYF,TGTGCCAGCGCGGGGGGACTTCAAGAGACCCAGTACTTC
TRBV6-5,.,.,TRBJ1-6,CARNFRQEHNSPLHF,TGTGCCAGAAATTTCAGACAGGAACATAATTCACCCCTCCACTTT
TRBV7-9,.,.,TRBJ1-2,CASSLAGTGNYGYTF,TGTGCCAGCAGCTTAGCCGGGACTGGTAACTATGGCTACACCTTC
TRBV7-9,.,.,TRBJ1-2,CASSLERVNYGYTF,TGTGCCAGCAGCTTAGAGCGGGTTAACTATGGCTACACCTTC
TRBV6-1,.,.,TRBJ2-7,CASSEEGQAAPQYF,TGTGCCAGCAGTGAAGAAGGCCAAGCGGCCCCGCAGTACTTC
TRBV12-3/TRBV12-4,.,.,TRBJ2-3,CAGARDTDTQYF,TGTGCGGGAGCACGGGACACAGATACGCAGTATTTT
TRBV18,.,TRBD2,TRBJ2-3,CASSPGLAGGSDTQYF,TGTGCCAGCTCTCCCGGACTAGCGGGAGGGTCAGATACGCAGTATTTT
TRBV7-8,.,.,TRBJ1-1,CASSFKHKNTEAFF,TGTGCCAGCAGCTTTAAGCATAAGAACACTGAAGCTTTCTTT
TRBV6-2/TRBV6-3,.,.,TRBJ1-6,CASSKDSVRSPLHF,TGTGCCAGCAGTAAAGACAGTGTTCGGTCACCCCTCCACTTT
TRBV7-8,.,.,TRBJ1-1,CASSLDRNTEAFF,TGTGCCAGCAGCTTAGACAGGAACACTGAAGCTTTCTTT
TRBV18,.,TRBD1,TRBJ1-6,CASSRDSENSPLHF,TGTGCCAGCTCCCGGGACAGTGAGAATTCACCCCTCCACTTT
TRBV9,.,.,TRBJ1-1,CASSVGGRGWTEAFF,TGTGCCAGCAGCGTAGGAGGCAGGGGCTGGACTGAAGCTTTCTTT
TRBV3-1/TRBV3-2,.,TRBD2,TRBJ2-5,CASSQARPSSGGAGETQYF,TGTGCCAGCAGCCAAGCACGTCCCTCTAGCGGGGGGGCCGGGGAGACCCAGTACTTC
TRBV27,.,.,TRBJ2-2,CASSLGYSTGELFF,TGTGCCAGCAGTTTGGGCTATTCTACCGGGGAGCTGTTTTTT
TRBV2,.,TRBD2,TRBJ2-7,CASGASGGFFEQYF,TGTGCCAGCGGGGCTTCGGGAGGTTTCTTCGAGCAGTACTTC
TRBV20-1,.,TRBD2,TRBJ2-3,CSASRPSGSDTQYF,TGCAGTGCTAGTCGACCTAGCGGATCAGATACGCAGTATTTT